This T cell receptor beta chain is from a study of blood T cell repertoires in COVID-19. The protocol was immunoSEQ multiplex PCR, while the TCRdb copy is restricted to in-frame clones and leaves out a portion. Of 200,000 to 250,000 clones in the sample, 75% to 90% were seen once. From germline, CDR1 is MNHEY and CDR2 SVGEGT. The CDR3 totals 16 residues. Trimming left V 2 bases short and J 0 bases short, with 13 bases between. Source material: peripheral blood. This clonotype was obtained from a woman of 80 years or more with COVID-19, enrolled during active disease. The rearrangement uses TRBV6-2 or TRBV6-3 and TRBJ1-1; maybe TRBD1 (5 bases). The CDR3: CASSYLRVSMNTEAFF. CDR3 bases: TGTGCCAGCAGTTACCTCAGGGTTTCCATGAACACTGAAGCTTTCTTT.